These 28 T cell receptor beta chains share one sample of origin, sequenced in a study of T-cell memory formation after mild COVID-19. TCRdb reprocessed the 5' RACE reads via MiXCR and lists one record per CDR3 protein. The data show 550,000 to 600,000 distinct CDR3 sequences, about 18% seen once. What was sequenced was PBMCs or a T cell subset sorted from them (not recorded which). The receptors originated from an adult woman who had mild COVID-19 (a few samples of this study predate the infection). Cell type and time point are not known.

This clonotype was counted a single time. The chain combines TRBV2 with TRBJ2-7; 11 nucleotides line up with TRBD1. After removal of 6 bases from V and 0 bases from J, the junction contained 4 bases not matched to a gene. The CDR3 sequence is 15 residues long. The germline CDR1 and CDR2 sequences are SNHLY and FYNNEI. DNA for the CDR3: TGTGCCAGCAGCGGACAGGGGGCTACCTCCTACGAGCAGTACTTC. It is translated as CASSGQGATSYEQYF.

This clonotype was seen only a few times. The chain recombines TRBV9 with TRBJ2-3; D call uncertain. CDR3 length: 14 residues. Germline V lookup: CDR1 SGDLS, CDR2 YYNGEE. The V end lost 0 bases, the J end lost 2 bases, and 7 bases lay between the germline ends. The CDR3 region is CASSVALVTDTQYF. The CDR3 bases are TGTGCCAGCAGCGTAGCGCTCGTCACAGATACGCAGTATTTT. The full variable domain, rest sourced from reference TRBV9 and TRBJ2-3, is DSGVTQTPKHLITATGQRVTLRCSPRSGDLSVYWYQQSLDQGLQFLIQYYNGEERAKGNILERFSAQQFPDLHSELNLSSLELGDSALYFCASSVALVTDTQYFGPGTRLTVL.

The table lists this clonotype with a few counts. The CDR3 DNA follows: TGTGCCAGCAGCGGAGACACCTATAATTCACCCCTCCACTTT. This codes for CASSGDTYNSPLHF. The gene calls are TRBV7-9 and TRBJ1-6; the D is unclear. Germline lookup yields CDR1 SEHNR and CDR2 FQNEAQ (reference sequence). V gave up 5 bases and J gave up 2 bases, with 7 bases separating them. CDR3 length equals 14 residues.

This clonotype was detected a few times. The chain carries TRBV7-8 and TRBJ2-1; TRBD2 matches at 9 bases. The CDR3 spans 17 residues. J was trimmed by 9 bases and V by 5 bases; bases with no gene match: 17. Germline CDR1 reads SGHVS; CDR2 reads FQNEAQ. CDR3 nucleotides: TGTGCCAGCAGCCCGCAGCCAGTAGCGGGAGTTTCGGGTGAGCAGTTCTTC. This translates into CASSPQPVAGVSGEQFF.

This clonotype was recorded a few times. The rearrangement uses TRBV20-1 and TRBJ2-3; 8 positions match TRBD2. Germline lookup yields CDR1 DFQATT and CDR2 SNEGSKA (reference sequence). This CDR3 has 16 amino acids. V lost 2 bases to trimming and J lost 7 bases; unmatched junction nucleotides: 14. The CDR3 DNA follows: TGCAGTGCTAGACGCGGGGGGCAGCAAGCCAAAAATACGCAGTATTTT. Amino acid sequence: CSARRGGQQAKNTQYF.

The chain links TRBV5-4 to TRBJ2-3, with 8 bases matching TRBD2. The germline V gene has CDR1 SGHNT and CDR2 YYREEE (reference sequence). V lost 4 bases, J lost 5 bases, and 21 bases stayed unmatched. The CDR3 totals 19 residues. The DNA of the CDR3 is TGTGCCAGCAGCCCTTGGGTGGGTCGGGGGACTAGTAGGGAAGATACGCAGTATTTT. The encoded protein is CASSPWVGRGTSREDTQYF. The full variable domain, with the rest looked up from reference TRBV5-4 and TRBJ2-3, is ETGVTQSPTHLIKTRGQQVTLRCSSQSGHNTVSWYQQALGQGPQFIFQYYREEENGRGNFPPRFSGLQFPNYSSELNVNALELDDSALYLCASSPWVGRGTSREDTQYFGPGTRLTVL.

In its sample, this clonotype was seen a few times. V is TRBV12-3 or TRBV12-4 and J is TRBJ2-7; 7 nucleotides agree with TRBD2. J gave up 2 bases and V 2 bases, and 15 bases lay outside the gene matches. This CDR3 contains 18 residues. In DNA, the CDR3 is TGTGCCAGCAGTTTACTGTCCCGGGGTTTGGGGGGGACCTACGAGCAGTACTTC. This translates into CASSLLSRGLGGTYEQYF.

This clonotype has ten or more counts. The rearrangement joins TRBV30 to TRBJ2-3; D possibly corresponds to TRBD1 (5 bases). CDR3 length equals 14 residues. V lost 1 base and J lost 3, with 11 bases in between. Germline V gives CDR1 GTSNPN, CDR2 SVGIG (reference sequence). DNA for the CDR3: TGTGCCTGGAGTGGTTGGGGCAGGACAGATACGCAGTATTTT. Amino acids: CAWSGWGRTDTQYF.

The CDR3 here is CASSYGGQGPYGYTF. Here the CDR3 DNA reads TGTGCCAGCAGTTACGGGGGACAGGGACCATATGGCTACACCTTC. This chain uses TRBV6-5 with TRBJ1-2, with 9 nucleotides matching TRBD1. V lost 2 bases, J lost 5 bases, and 6 bases stayed unmatched. CDR1 MNHEY and CDR2 SVGAGI come from the germline V gene. This CDR3 comprises 15 residues.

This clonotype has a handful of counts. V is TRBV5-1 and J is TRBJ1-5; 8 positions agree with TRBD1. V was pared by 4 bases and J by 1 base, with 4 bases of the junction left unmatched. The CDR3 sequence is 15 residues long. Germline lookup yields CDR1 SGHRS and CDR2 YFSETQ. The CDR3 DNA reads TGCGCCAGCAGCCTGACAGGGGCCAGCAATCAGCCCCAGCATTTT. Protein product: CASSLTGASNQPQHF.

This clonotype showed up just a few times. V and J are TRBV7-3 and TRBJ2-3, with TRBD2 matching 8 bases. Looked up from germline, CDR1 is SGHTA and CDR2 is FQGTGA. J lost 5 bases, V lost 0 bases, and 13 bases had no gene match. This CDR3 is built from 18 residues. CDR3 protein: CASSLTGAGDPREDTQYF. In DNA form, the CDR3 reads TGTGCCAGCAGCTTAACGGGAGCGGGAGACCCTCGGGAAGATACGCAGTATTTT.

The CDR3 region has the DNA TGTGCCAGCAGCGTCGCCGGGACAGTCAACCCAGATACGCAGTATTTT. This gives the protein CASSVAGTVNPDTQYF. The chain carries TRBV5-6 and TRBJ2-3, with 7 nucleotides matching TRBD1. The CDR3 is 16 amino acids. The J segment lost 4 bases and the V segment lost 4 bases, leaving 12 bases of the junction unmatched. The germline V gene encodes CDR1 SGHDT and CDR2 YYEEEE.

The genes are TRBV6-6 and TRBJ2-3; TRBD2 matches 9 bases. This CDR3 has 16 residues. V lost 5 bases, J lost 6 bases, and 12 bases stayed unmatched. Germline CDR1 MNHNY, CDR2 SVGAGI (reference sequence). The chain's CDR3 is CASSPRGSGGPDTQYF. CDR3 coding DNA: TGTGCCAGCAGTCCCCGGGGTAGCGGGGGCCCGGATACGCAGTATTTT.

The genes are TRBV9 and TRBJ2-7; TRBD1 agrees at 7 bases. CDR1 is SGDLS and CDR2 is YYNGEE in the germline V gene. The CDR3 has 15 residues. Trimming cost V 3 bases and J 2 bases; bases outside gene matches: 8. CDR3 bases: TGTGCCAGCAGCGCCGAACCGGGACAGACCTACGAGCAGTACTTC. Translating it yields CASSAEPGQTYEQYF. Full variable domain (missing parts from reference TRBV9 and TRBJ2-7): DSGVTQTPKHLITATGQRVTLRCSPRSGDLSVYWYQQSLDQGLQFLIQYYNGEERAKGNILERFSAQQFPDLHSELNLSSLELGDSALYFCASSAEPGQTYEQYFGPGTRLTVT.

V and J are TRBV15 and TRBJ2-1; possibly TRBD2 for D (7 bases). Per the germline V gene, CDR1 is LNHNV and CDR2 is YYDKDF (reference sequence). The CDR3 runs 17 residues. Trimming shortened V by 4 bases and J by 13 bases, and 29 bases separated the two germline ends. CDR3 nucleotide sequence: TGTGCCACCAGCATTAGGGGGGGAATCGGACTAGGGGACTTCCAGTTCTTC. Its protein product is CATSIRGGIGLGDFQFF.

This clonotype was picked up a small number of times. The rearrangement uses TRBV11-2 and TRBJ2-3; 10 bases are a match to TRBD2. This CDR3 contains 20 residues. Germline V lookup: CDR1 SGHAT, CDR2 FQNNGV. V dropped 6 bases and J dropped 6; count of bases not matched to a gene: 24. The CDR3 sequence: CASRTFRGRGLAAPGDTQYF. The DNA for the CDR3 is TGTGCCAGCAGGACATTTAGAGGTCGAGGACTAGCGGCCCCTGGGGATACGCAGTATTTT.

The sample holds a few counts of this clonotype. The chain uses TRBV5-1 and TRBJ2-3; TRBD2 matches 9 bases. Unmatched junction bases numbered 3, after V lost 0 bases and J lost 1 base. The CDR3 is 16 residues long. CDR1 SGHRS and CDR2 YFSETQ come from the germline V gene. The CDR3 DNA is TGCGCCAGCAGCTTGGCCGAGCGGGGGGGCACAGATACGCAGTATTTT. Encoded protein: CASSLAERGGTDTQYF.

The V and J genes are TRBV12-3 or TRBV12-4 and TRBJ1-1; no reliable D call. CDR3 length: 12 residues. V was clipped by 4 bases and J by 7 bases, with 10 bases between them. The CDR3 nucleotides read TGTGCCAGCAGTTCCCCCGGGCTTGAAGCTTTCTTT. Protein: CASSSPGLEAFF.

This clonotype was counted only a few times. The chain is built from TRBV14 and TRBJ2-1, with 7 positions matching TRBD2. The CDR3 sequence is 16 residues long. Germline assignment: CDR1 SGHDN and CDR2 FVKESK. Germline trimming cut 5 bases from V and 3 bases from J; bases unmatched to any gene: 10. The CDR3 DNA reads TGTGCCAGCAGCGCAAATAGCGGGTTCAACTACAATGAGCAGTTCTTC. This gives the protein CASSANSGFNYNEQFF. Together with reference TRBV14 and TRBJ2-1, the CDR3 gives the full variable domain: EAGVTQFPSHSVIEKGQTVTLRCDPISGHDNLYWYRRVMGKEIKFLLHFVKESKQDESGMPNNRFLAERTGGTYSTLKVQPAELEDSGVYFCASSANSGFNYNEQFFGPGTRLTVL.

This clonotype was counted a few times. The chain has TRBV29-1 and TRBJ2-5, with a tentative D call TRBD2 (5 bases). The CDR3 is 15 amino acids. The V and J ends lost 4 bases and 4 bases respectively, with 19 bases between them. Germline values: CDR1 SQVTM, CDR2 ANQGSEA. The DNA for the CDR3 is TGCAGCGTTGGCGCCGGACTCCCATTCGGAGAGACCCAGTACTTC. This sequence encodes CSVGAGLPFGETQYF.

The gene calls are TRBV7-8 and TRBJ2-1; 12 bases are a match to TRBD1. Trimming took 5 bases from V and 7 from J; bases not matched to a gene: 9. This CDR3 comprises 16 residues. Germline loops: CDR1 SGHVS, CDR2 FQNEAQ. In nucleotides, the CDR3 is TGTGCCAGCAGCCTGAGAAGGGACAGGGGGCTAAATGAGCAGTTCTTC. This encodes CASSLRRDRGLNEQFF.

This clonotype was observed at least ten times. The V and J genes are TRBV7-9 and TRBJ2-1; D may correspond to TRBD1 or TRBD2 (5 bases each). Germline lookup yields CDR1 SEHNR and CDR2 FQNEAQ (reference sequence). The ends were cut back, 3 bases at V and 5 bases at J, with 14 bases in the middle. CDR3 length: 15 residues. The CDR3: CASSFIRDAHNEQFF. The CDR3 nucleotides are TGTGCCAGCAGCTTCATCCGGGACGCGCACAATGAGCAGTTCTTC. The full variable domain, completed using reference TRBV7-9 and TRBJ2-1, is DTGVSQNPRHKITKRGQNVTFRCDPISEHNRLYWYRQTLGQGPEFLTYFQNEAQLEKSRLLSDRFSAERPKGSFSTLEIQRTEQGDSAMYLCASSFIRDAHNEQFFGPGTRLTVL.

This chain links TRBV7-2 with TRBJ2-2; tentative D call: TRBD1 (6 bases). The germline CDR1 and CDR2 sequences are SGHTA and FQGNSA. This CDR3 comprises 16 residues. Trimming took off 3 bases at V and 2 bases at J, with 13 bases between the two ends. CDR3 loop: CASSLGSRGNTGELFF. The CDR3 DNA reads TGTGCCAGCAGCTTGGGTTCCAGGGGAAACACCGGGGAGCTGTTTTTT. The full variable domain, its missing parts supplied by reference TRBV7-2 and TRBJ2-2, is GAGVSQSPSNKVTEKGKDVELRCDPISGHTALYWYRQSLGQGLEFLIYFQGNSAPDKSGLPSDRFSAERTGGSVSTLTIQRTQQEDSAVYLCASSLGSRGNTGELFFGEGSRLTVL.

There are a few counts of this clonotype. The genes are TRBV5-1 and TRBJ2-1, with 16 positions matching TRBD2. Germline CDR1 SGHRS, CDR2 YFSETQ. V lost 7 bases and J lost 15; bases outside the gene matches: 13. This CDR3 has 15 residues. The CDR3 DNA reads TGCGCCAGCTCGTCCGGGACTAGCGGGAGGGAACTACCGTTCTTC. Amino acids: CASSSGTSGRELPFF.

This clonotype was observed a handful of times. The chain uses TRBV6-2 or TRBV6-3 and TRBJ1-5; 10 bases match TRBD1. Trimming cost V 4 bases and J 3 bases; bases outside gene matches: 6. This CDR3 contains 16 residues. Looked up from germline, CDR1 is MNHEY and CDR2 is SVGEGT. CDR3 sequence reads: CASSSPGTGDNQPQHF. Here the CDR3 DNA reads TGTGCCAGCAGTTCCCCCGGGACAGGGGACAATCAGCCCCAGCATTTT.

A few counts support this clonotype. The rearrangement uses TRBV19 and TRBJ2-5; TRBD2 might be the D (6 bases). The germline V gene encodes CDR1 LNHDA and CDR2 SQIVND (reference sequence). This CDR3 region has 15 residues. Trimming cost V 3 bases and J 2 bases, with 13 bases left between them. CDR3 residues: CASSIGGAVQETQYF. Written as DNA, the CDR3 is TGTGCCAGTAGTATTGGCGGGGCGGTGCAAGAGACCCAGTACTTC.

V and J are TRBV7-3 and TRBJ2-5; 11 bases line up with TRBD1. Germline loops: CDR1 SGHTA, CDR2 FQGTGA. CDR3 size: 15 residues. V was pared by 4 bases and J by 3 bases, with 4 bases of the junction left unmatched. This chain's CDR3 is CASSSLGQGEETQYF. The CDR3 DNA is TGTGCCAGCAGCTCACTGGGACAGGGGGAAGAGACCCAGTACTTC.

This clonotype was seen a single time. V gene TRBV12-5 combines with J gene TRBJ2-7, with 8 bases aligning to TRBD1. CDR1 and CDR2 from the germline V gene are LGHNT and FRNRAP. V was clipped by 3 bases and J by 5 bases; unmatched bases: 9. This CDR3 region has 15 residues. DNA of the CDR3: TGTGCTAGTGGTTTTGGGCAGGGGGCTAGGGACGAGCAGTACTTC. Its protein is CASGFGQGARDEQYF.